This T cell receptor beta chain was identified during a study of beta chain features in type 1 diabetes. As concerns this clone: Its target is unknown.

V shed 7 bases and J 4 bases; nucleotides not matched to a gene: 3. Germline CDR1 is SSHAT and CDR2 is FNYEAQ (reference sequence). This CDR3 is built from 14 residues. Study conclusions and caveats: PCR, the amplification step, might favor shorter templates, equally in patients and controls. Among all four CD4+ subsets, Type 1 diabetes patients had TCRB CDR3s that were moderately but significantly shorter.

The sequenced template was cDNA made from the entire isolated RNA. The repertoire was sequenced with immunoSEQ multiplex PCR; TCRdb's copy has only in-frame clones and lacks some. The sample gives 300,000 to 400,000 clones, approximately 13% of which show up once; roughly 0.015% is in the top ten. The genes are TRBV7-7 and TRBJ2-2, with 10 nucleotides matching TRBD2. Specimen: naive CD4+ T cells from blood. The sequence derives from a woman between 18 and 30 years old with type 1 diabetes. CDR3 sequence (DNA): TGTGCCAGCACAAGCGGGAGGGGCACCGGGGAGCTGTTTTTT. Protein: CASTSGRGTGELFF.